This TCR beta chain originates from a study of Ad26.COV2.S vaccination and SARS-CoV-2 variants (dated by TCRdb to the early 2020s). As for the study more broadly: Vaccine-arm donors were drawn from COV1001, a multicentre, randomized, double-blind, placebo-controlled phase I-IIa trial of Ad26.COV2.S in healthy adults. Ad26.COV2.S was administered intramuscularly at a dose of 5x10^10 or 1x10^11 viral particles, either as one shot or as two shots given 56 days apart. TCRbeta repertoire sequencing served as the tool for gauging how specific and how broad the SARS-CoV-2-reactive T cell receptors were following Ad26.COV2.S vaccination. The TCR-sequenced set comprised about 30 samples: approximately 19 Ad26.COV2.S vaccine recipients, 5 placebo recipients and 8 SARS-CoV-2 convalescent individuals. Participants in the trial were split at random into five groups of five each, receiving low-dose or high-dose Ad26.COV2.S once or twice, or else placebo on both occasions. Investigators did not know the trial group allocation while performing experiments and assessing outcomes. General conclusions and limits of the study: Vaccine and placebo recipients had comparable non-spike TCR breadth, which fits with the vaccine containing only spike. After vaccination, spike-specific CD8+ and CD4+ T cell responses were reported to show substantial breadth. The study was not powered to compare responses between vaccine doses or regimens. It was noted by the authors that total T cell responses may have been underestimated by the TCR breadth and depth analyses. Compared with placebo recipients, Ad26.COV2.S recipients showed higher spike-specific TCR breadth (P = 0.0014).

Sample treatment or condition, as interpreted from the label and publication: 19 received Ad26.COV2.S at low or high dose, single or two shots; about 5 received placebo; per-sample allocation not given. Repertoires of vaccine and placebo recipients were sequenced from samples collected on day 63 after the first injection. Between 29 July and 7 August 2020, Cohort 1b enrolled about 27 adults aged 18-55 years at one site in Boston, USA. As a vaccine, Ad26.COV2.S was a replication-incompetent adenovirus type 26 vector that expressed a prefusion-stabilized SARS-CoV-2 spike protein derived from the original Wuhan strain. CDR1 and CDR2 were assigned from the germline V gene (reference sequence) as LNHDA and SQIVND. Relative to germline, V is missing 5 bases and J is missing 1 base, with 4 bases of the junction outside any gene match. Taken from cysteine to phenylalanine, the CDR3 has 15 residues. CDR3 DNA only is kept here, 45 bases in frame from base 1.

The immunoSEQ Assay was used to sequence TCRbeta CDR3 regions. After extraction, genomic DNA underwent amplification by bias-controlled multiplex PCR, followed by high-throughput sequencing. The original methods were these. Collapsing and filtering of sequences were performed to quantify the absolute abundance of each unique TCRbeta CDR3 region. T cell fraction was estimated by normalizing TCRbeta template counts to usable DNA, which was measured by amplifying reference genes present in all nucleated cells. Repertoire TCRs were annotated as SARS-CoV-2-specific when V gene, CDR3 amino acid sequence and J gene were exactly matched to a known reactive TCR set. The reference SARS-CoV-2 TCR set was obtained from MIRA and was filtered for enrichment in COVID-19-positive ImmuneCODE repertoires, whereby public or cross-reactive TCRs were removed. Using the MIRA antigens, annotated TCRs were further analysed by specific ORF or by position within an ORF. Breadth was defined as annotated unique rearrangements over total unique productive rearrangements; depth was the summed frequency of those rearrangements. TCR breadth was compared between groups using two-sided Wilcoxon rank-sum tests. TCRdb took over this immuneACCESS table, retaining in-frame rearrangements with V and J assigned. Such tables are incomplete; in checked studies, under half of the missing clones stem from an unresolved V gene, and the remainder is unexplained. V, J and clone size were drawn from that table, and D and trimming were deduced from the DNA. In all, the sample holds fewer than 900,000 clones, and more than 80% of those were seen once. About 1.5% of the sample goes to the ten largest clones.

Notes on this clone: Its target antigen remains unknown. No much larger clone is present one base from it, and per-base qualities are unavailable.

The sequencing used peripheral blood, collected in a trial of Ad26.COV2.S vaccine versus placebo. The chain is encoded by TRBV19 joined to TRBJ1-5; a stretch of 8 junction bases matches TRBD1. The origin of this receptor is a person between 18 and 65 years old who received the Ad26.COV2.S COVID-19 vaccine or a placebo. The nucleotide sequence reads TGTGCCAGTAGTGTGACAGGGGTGAGCAATCAGCCCCAGCATTTT. It translates as CASSVTGVSNQPQHF.